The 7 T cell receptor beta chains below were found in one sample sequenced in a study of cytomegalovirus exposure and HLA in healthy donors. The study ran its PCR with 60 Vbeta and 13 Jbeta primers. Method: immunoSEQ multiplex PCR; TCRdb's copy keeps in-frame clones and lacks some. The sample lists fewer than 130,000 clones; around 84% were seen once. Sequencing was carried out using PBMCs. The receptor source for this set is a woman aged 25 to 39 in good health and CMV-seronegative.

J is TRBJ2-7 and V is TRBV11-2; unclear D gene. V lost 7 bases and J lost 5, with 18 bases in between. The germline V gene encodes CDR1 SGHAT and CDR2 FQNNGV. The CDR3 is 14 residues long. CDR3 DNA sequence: TGTGCCAGCACCGCTAATTCTTTGGGCAACGAGCAGTACTTC. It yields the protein CASTANSLGNEQYF.

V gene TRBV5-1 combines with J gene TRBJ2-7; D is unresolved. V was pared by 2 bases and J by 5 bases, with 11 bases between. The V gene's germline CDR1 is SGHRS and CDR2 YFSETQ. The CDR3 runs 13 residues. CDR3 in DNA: TGCGCCAGCAGCTTCGGCCAGCGTGACGAGCAGTACTTC. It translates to CASSFGQRDEQYF.

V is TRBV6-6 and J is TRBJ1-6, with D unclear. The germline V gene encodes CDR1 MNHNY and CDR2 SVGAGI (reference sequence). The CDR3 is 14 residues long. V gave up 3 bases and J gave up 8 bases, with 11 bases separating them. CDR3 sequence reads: CASSYGGEYSPLHF. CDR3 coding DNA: TGTGCCAGCAGTTATGGTGGGGAGTATTCACCCCTCCACTTT.

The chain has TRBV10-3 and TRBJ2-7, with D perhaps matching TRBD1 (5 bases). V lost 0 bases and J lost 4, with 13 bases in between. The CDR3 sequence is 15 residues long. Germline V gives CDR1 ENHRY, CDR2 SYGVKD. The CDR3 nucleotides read TGTGCCATCAGTGAGTCGACAGATTGGGAATACGAGCAGTACTTC. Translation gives CAISESTDWEYEQYF.

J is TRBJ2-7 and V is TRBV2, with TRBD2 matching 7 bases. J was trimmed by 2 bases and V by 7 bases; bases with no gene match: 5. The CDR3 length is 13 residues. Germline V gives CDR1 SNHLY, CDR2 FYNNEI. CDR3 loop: CASKGRGTYEQYF. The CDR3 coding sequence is TGTGCCAGCAAGGGGCGGGGGACCTACGAGCAGTACTTC.

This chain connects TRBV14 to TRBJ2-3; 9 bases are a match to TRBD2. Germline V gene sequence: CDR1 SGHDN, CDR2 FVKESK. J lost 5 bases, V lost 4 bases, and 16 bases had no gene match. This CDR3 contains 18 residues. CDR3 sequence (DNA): TGTGCCAGCAGCCGACTCCGAGGACTAGCGTCGGCCAAAGATACGCAGTATTTT. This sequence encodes CASSRLRGLASAKDTQYF.

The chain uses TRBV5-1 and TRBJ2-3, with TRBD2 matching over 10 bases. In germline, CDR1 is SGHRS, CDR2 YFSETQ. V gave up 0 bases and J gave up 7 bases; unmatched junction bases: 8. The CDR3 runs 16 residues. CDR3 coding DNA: TGCGCCAGCAGCTTGGCTTCAGCGGGAGGGCTCAATACGCAGTATTTT. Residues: CASSLASAGGLNTQYF. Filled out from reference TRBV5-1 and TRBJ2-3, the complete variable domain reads KAGVTQTPRYLIKTRGQQVTLSCSPISGHRSVSWYQQTPGQGLQFLFEYFSETQRNKGNFPGRFSGRQFSNSRSEMNVSTLELGDSALYLCASSLASAGGLNTQYFGPGTRLTVL.